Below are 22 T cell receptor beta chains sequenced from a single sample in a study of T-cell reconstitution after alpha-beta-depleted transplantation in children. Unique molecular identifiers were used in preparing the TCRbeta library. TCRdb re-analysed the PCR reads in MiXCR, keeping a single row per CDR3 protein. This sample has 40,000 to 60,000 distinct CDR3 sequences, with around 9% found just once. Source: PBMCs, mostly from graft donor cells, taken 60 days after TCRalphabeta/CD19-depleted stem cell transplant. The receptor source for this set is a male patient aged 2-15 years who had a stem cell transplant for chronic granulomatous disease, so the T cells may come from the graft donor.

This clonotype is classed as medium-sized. CDR3 DNA: TGTGCCAGCAGCCATTCGGGTCCAGGCGATGAGCAGTTCTTC. Residues: CASSHSGPGDEQFF. This chain links TRBV4-2 with TRBJ2-1, with D hard to call. Looked up from germline, CDR1 is LGHNA and CDR2 is YNFKEQ. V shed 3 bases and J shed 8 bases, with 14 bases lying between them. This CDR3 comprises 14 residues.

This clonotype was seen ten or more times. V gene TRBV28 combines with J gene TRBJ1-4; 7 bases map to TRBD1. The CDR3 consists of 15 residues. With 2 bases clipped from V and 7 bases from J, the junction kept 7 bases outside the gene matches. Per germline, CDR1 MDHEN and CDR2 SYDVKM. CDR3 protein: CASSLRQGFSEKLFF. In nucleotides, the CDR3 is TGTGCCAGCAGTTTACGACAGGGATTTTCTGAAAAACTGTTTTTT.

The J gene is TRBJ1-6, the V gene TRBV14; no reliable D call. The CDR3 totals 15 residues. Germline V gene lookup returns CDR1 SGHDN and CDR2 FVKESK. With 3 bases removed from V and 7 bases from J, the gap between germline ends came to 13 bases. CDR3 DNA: TGTGCCAGCAGCCATCTCCCAGCACAAAATTCACCCCTCCACTTT. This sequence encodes CASSHLPAQNSPLHF.

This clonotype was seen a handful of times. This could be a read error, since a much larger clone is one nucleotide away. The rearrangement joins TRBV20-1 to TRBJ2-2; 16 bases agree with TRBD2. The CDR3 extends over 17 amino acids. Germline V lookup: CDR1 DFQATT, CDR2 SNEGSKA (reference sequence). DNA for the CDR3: TGCTGTGCTAGAGCCTACGGGACTAGCGGGAGGGCCGGGGAGCTGTTTTTT. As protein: CCARAYGTSGRAGELFF.

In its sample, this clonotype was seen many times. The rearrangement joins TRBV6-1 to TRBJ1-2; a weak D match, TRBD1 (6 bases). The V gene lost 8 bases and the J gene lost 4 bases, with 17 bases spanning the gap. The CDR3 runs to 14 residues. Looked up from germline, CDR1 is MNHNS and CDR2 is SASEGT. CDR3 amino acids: CASRFSWGAYGYTF. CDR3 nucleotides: TGTGCCAGCCGGTTTTCCTGGGGGGCCTATGGCTACACCTTC.

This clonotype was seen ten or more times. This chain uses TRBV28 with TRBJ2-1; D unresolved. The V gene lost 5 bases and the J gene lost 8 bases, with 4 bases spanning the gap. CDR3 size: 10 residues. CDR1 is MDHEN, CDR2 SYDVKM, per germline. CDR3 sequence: CASSRDEQFF. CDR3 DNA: TGTGCCAGCAGTAGGGATGAGCAGTTCTTC.

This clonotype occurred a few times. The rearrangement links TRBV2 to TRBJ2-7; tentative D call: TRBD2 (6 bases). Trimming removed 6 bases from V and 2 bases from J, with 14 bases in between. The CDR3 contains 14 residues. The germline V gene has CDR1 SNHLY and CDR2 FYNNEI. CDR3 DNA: TGTGCCAGCAGGGGGCGGACGGGGGCCTACGAGCAGTACTTC. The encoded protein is CASRGRTGAYEQYF.

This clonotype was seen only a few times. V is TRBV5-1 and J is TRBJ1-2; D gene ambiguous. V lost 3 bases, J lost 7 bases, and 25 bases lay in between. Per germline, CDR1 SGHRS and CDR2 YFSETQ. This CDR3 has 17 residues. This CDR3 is CASSSNAVENCGCGYTF. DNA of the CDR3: TGCGCCAGCAGCTCCAACGCCGTCGAGAACTGCGGGTGTGGCTACACCTTC. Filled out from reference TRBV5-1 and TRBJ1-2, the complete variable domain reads KAGVTQTPRYLIKTRGQQVTLSCSPISGHRSVSWYQQTPGQGLQFLFEYFSETQRNKGNFPGRFSGRQFSNSRSEMNVSTLELGDSALYLCASSSNAVENCGCGYTFGSGTRLTVV.

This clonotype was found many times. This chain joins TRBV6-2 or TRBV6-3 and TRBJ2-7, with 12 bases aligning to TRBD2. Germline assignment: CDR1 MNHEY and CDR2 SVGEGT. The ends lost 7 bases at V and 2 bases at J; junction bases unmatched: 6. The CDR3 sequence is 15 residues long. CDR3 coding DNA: TGTGCCAGCACCCCACTAGCGGGAGGCACCTACGAGCAGTACTTC. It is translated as CASTPLAGGTYEQYF.

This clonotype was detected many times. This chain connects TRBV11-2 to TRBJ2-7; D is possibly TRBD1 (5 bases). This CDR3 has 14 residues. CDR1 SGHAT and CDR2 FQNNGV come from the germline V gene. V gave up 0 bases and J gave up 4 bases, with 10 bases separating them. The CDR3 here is CASSLDGAWYEQYF. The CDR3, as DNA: TGTGCCAGCAGCTTAGATGGGGCGTGGTACGAGCAGTACTTC.

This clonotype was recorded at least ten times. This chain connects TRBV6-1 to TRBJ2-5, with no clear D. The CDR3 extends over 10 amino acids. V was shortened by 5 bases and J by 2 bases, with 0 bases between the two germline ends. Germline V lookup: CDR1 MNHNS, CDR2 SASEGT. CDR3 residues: CASSQETQYF. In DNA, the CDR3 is TGTGCCAGCAGTCAAGAGACCCAGTACTTC.

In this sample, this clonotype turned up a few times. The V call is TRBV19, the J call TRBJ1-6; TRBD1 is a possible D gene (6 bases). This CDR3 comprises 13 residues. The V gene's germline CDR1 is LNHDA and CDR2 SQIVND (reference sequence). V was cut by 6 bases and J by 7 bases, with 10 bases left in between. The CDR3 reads CASRKQGNSPLHF. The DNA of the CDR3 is TGTGCCAGTAGAAAACAGGGAAATTCACCCCTCCACTTT.

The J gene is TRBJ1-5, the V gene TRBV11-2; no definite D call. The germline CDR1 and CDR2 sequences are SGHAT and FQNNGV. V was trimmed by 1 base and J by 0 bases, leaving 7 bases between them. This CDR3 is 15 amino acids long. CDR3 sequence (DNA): TGTGCCAGCAGCTTAGGAGTGCTTAGCAATCAGCCCCAGCATTTT. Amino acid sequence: CASSLGVLSNQPQHF.

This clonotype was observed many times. The chain's CDR3 is CASTDLLGYQETQYF. DNA for the CDR3: TGTGCCAGCACCGACCTCTTGGGGTACCAAGAGACCCAGTACTTC. The J gene is TRBJ2-5, the V gene TRBV6-2 or TRBV6-3, with D uncertain. Germline V CDR1 and CDR2: MNHEY, SVGEGT. V was cut by 7 bases and J by 0 bases, with 15 bases left in between. The CDR3 consists of 15 residues.

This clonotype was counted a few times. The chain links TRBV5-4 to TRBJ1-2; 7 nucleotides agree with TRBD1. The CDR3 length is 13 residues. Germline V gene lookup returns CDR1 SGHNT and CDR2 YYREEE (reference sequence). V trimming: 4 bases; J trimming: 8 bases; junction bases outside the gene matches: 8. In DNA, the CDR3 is TGTGCCAGCAGCGCGACAGGGTCTGACGGCTACACCTTC. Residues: CASSATGSDGYTF.

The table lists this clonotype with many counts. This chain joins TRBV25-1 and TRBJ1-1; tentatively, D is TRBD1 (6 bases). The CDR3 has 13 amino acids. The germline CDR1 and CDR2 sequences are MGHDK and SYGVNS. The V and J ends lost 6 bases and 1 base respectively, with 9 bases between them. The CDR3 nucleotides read TGTGCCAGCAGCCGAGGGGGGAACACTGAAGCTTTCTTT. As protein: CASSRGGNTEAFF.

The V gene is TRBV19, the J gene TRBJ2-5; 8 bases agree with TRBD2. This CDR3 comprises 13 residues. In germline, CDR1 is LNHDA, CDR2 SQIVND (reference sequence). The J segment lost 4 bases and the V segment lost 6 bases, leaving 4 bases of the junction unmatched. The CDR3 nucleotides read TGTGCCAGTAGCGGGAGGGCCTCAGAGACCCAGTACTTC. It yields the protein CASSGRASETQYF. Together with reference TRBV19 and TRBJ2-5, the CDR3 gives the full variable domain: DGGITQSPKYLFRKEGQNVTLSCEQNLNHDAMYWYRQDPGQGLRLIYYSQIVNDFQKGDIAEGYSVSREKKESFPLTVTSAQKNPTAFYLCASSGRASETQYFGPGTRLLVL.

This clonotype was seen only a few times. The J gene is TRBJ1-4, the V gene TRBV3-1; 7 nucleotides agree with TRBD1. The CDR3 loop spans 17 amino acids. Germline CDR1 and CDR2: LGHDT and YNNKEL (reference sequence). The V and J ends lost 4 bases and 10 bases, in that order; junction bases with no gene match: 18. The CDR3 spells CASSPGQAKGPGGKLFF. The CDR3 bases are TGTGCCAGCAGCCCCGGACAGGCGAAGGGCCCAGGTGGAAAACTGTTTTTT.

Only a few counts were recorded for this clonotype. The CDR3 loop is CSVSPRGAYYEQYF. The CDR3 region has the DNA TGCAGCGTCTCGCCTAGGGGGGCTTACTACGAGCAGTACTTC. The chain couples TRBV29-1 to TRBJ2-7; D possibly uses TRBD1 or TRBD2 (6 bases each). The CDR3 consists of 14 residues. Germline V gene data show CDR1 as SQVTM and CDR2 as ANQGSEA. Trimming removed 6 bases from V and 3 bases from J, with 18 bases in between.

The DNA of the CDR3 is TGTGCCTGCTGCCGGACTAGCGGGAGGGGATCCTACAATGAGCAGTTCTTC. This encodes CACCRTSGRGSYNEQFF. The chain employs TRBV3-1 and TRBJ2-1, with 15 bases that match TRBD2. V lost 11 bases, J lost 1 base, and 9 bases stayed unmatched. Germline V CDR1 and CDR2: LGHDT, YNNKEL (reference sequence). The CDR3 covers 17 residues.

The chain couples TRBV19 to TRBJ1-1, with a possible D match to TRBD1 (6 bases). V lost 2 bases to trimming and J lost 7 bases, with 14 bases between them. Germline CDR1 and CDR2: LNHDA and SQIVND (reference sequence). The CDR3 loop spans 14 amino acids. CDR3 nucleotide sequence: TGTGCCAGTAGTATATGGGGGCTTCAGGGTGAAGCTTTCTTT. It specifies CASSIWGLQGEAFF.

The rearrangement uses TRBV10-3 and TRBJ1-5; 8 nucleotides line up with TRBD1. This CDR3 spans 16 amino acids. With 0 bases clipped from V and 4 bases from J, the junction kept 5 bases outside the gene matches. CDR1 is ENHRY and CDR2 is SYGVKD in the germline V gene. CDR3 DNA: TGTGCCATCAGTGAGTCCGACAGGGGCTTGAATCAGCCCCAGCATTTT. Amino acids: CAISESDRGLNQPQHF.